The source of this TCR beta chain is a study of identifying expanded T cells in peripheral blood. Findings and caveats of the study: Differentially abundant clones: roughly 1.2 between replicates, around 16 at two to three weeks, around 20 at four. Roughly two-week clone count variance significantly increased as total template count grew.

As regards this clone: Its specificity is unknown.

Collection occurred without any documented infections or immune events in donors. The ends lost 0 bases at V and 5 bases at J; junction bases unmatched: 9. CDR1 is LGHNA, CDR2 YNFKEQ, per germline. This CDR3 has 16 residues. The repertoire was sequenced with immunoSEQ multiplex PCR; TCRdb's copy has only in-frame clones and lacks some. Among 70,000 to 95,000 clones listed, more than 70% were seen once. This chain links TRBV4-2 with TRBJ2-5; 7 bases map to TRBD2. Source material: blood. This receptor was obtained from a person between 18 and 75 years old in good health. Here the CDR3 reads CASSQEVVREGETQYF. The CDR3 DNA is TGTGCCAGCAGCCAAGAGGTTGTGAGGGAGGGTGAGACCCAGTACTTC.